This T cell receptor (beta chain) was observed in a study of low-dose radiotherapy and immunotherapy resistance in tumors. Across the study: Members of Cohort 2 were treated with 1 Gy per fraction every two weeks; their total was 13 Gy over 26 weeks.

The length of the CDR3 is 18 residues. In germline, CDR1 is LNHDA, CDR2 SQIVND (reference sequence). The V end was cut by 0 bases, the J end by 7 bases, with 22 bases between. This clonotype was seen repeatedly, ten times or more. Time point denoted: after trial treatment. Regarding treatment: LDRT plus nivolumab, ipilimumab, low-dose cyclophosphamide and aspirin (RACIN trial). cDNA synthesis used a TRAV/TRBV-specific primer set for both chains. TCRs underwent roughly 19 PCR cycles of amplification with a constant-region primer and V-primer adapter. TCRdb independently ran MiXCR on the reads; one entry per CDR3 protein. This sample yields tens of thousands of distinct CDR3 sequences, of which 20% to 25% are seen a single time; around 13% belongs to the top ten.

The clonotype originates from a female donor with ovarian cancer. The source was PBMCs, collected after low-dose radiotherapy plus immunotherapy. The chain is built from TRBV19 and TRBJ2-1, with TRBD2 as a possible D gene (7 bases). The CDR3 DNA sequence: TGTGCCAGTAGTATAGAGCTGGGGGGGCGAGCTCAAGGTAATGAGCAGTTCTTC. It yields the protein CASSIELGGRAQGNEQFF. Full variable domain (outside the CDR3, taken from reference TRBV19 and TRBJ2-1): DGGITQSPKYLFRKEGQNVTLSCEQNLNHDAMYWYRQDPGQGLRLIYYSQIVNDFQKGDIAEGYSVSREKKESFPLTVTSAQKNPTAFYLCASSIELGGRAQGNEQFFGPGTRLTVL.